This T cell receptor (beta chain) was sequenced in a study of shared clonotypes between healthy human individuals (dated by TCRdb to 2020 to 2021). Regarding the complete study: The cohort included three men and two women between 18 and 49 years of age. Libraries were prepared and TCR repertoires were sequenced by different laboratories using diverse techniques, in order to increase sequencing depth and limit assay-specific biases. For each donor, CD4 naive and CD4 memory were each run on three plates, CD8 naive on two plates, and CD8 memory on one plate. Each donor's leukapheresis produced roughly between roughly 0.85 and 9.5 billion PBMCs. To estimate repertoire size and how much clonotype sharing occurs between individuals, the study deeply sequenced the blood TCR repertoires of 5 or 6 healthy adults. The investigation overall reported the following: Naive subsets generally had larger estimated clonotype richness than memory subsets. Incomplete sequencing was indicated by rarefaction of sorted-subset datasets, despite the large sequencing depth. Sharing across a few donors was observed for around 5% of naive CD4, over 3% of naive CD8, about 2.3% of memory CD4, and over 0.3% of memory CD8 clonotypes. Sampling was limited to blood, and TCR repertoires in tissue likely differ from TCR repertoires in blood. Clonotypes shared by all four sorted-subset donors showed higher generation probabilities than non-shared clonotypes. Pairwise subsampling led to the expectation that sequencing depth would affect the degree of clonotype sharing among donors. The genetic and exposure-history diversity represented was limited by the small number of donors.

Between the V and J ends, shortened by 1 base and 0 bases respectively, the junction contains 13 bases. The germline V gene encodes CDR1 MDHEN and CDR2 SYDVKM. The CDR3, cysteine through phenylalanine, is 16 amino acids long. Just CDR3 DNA is preserved here, 48 bases in frame from base 1. Healthy HIV-negative adults with no recently reported acute infections or vaccinations were included as donors. Only Caucasian adults living in Nashville, Tennessee, USA were represented among the donors. CD8 memory samples consisted of magnetically selected CD45RO+ cells combined with CCR7-negative CD45RA+ effector memory (TemRA) cells. After blood collection by leukapheresis, PBMCs were isolated using Ficoll-Histopaque density gradient centrifugation and then cryopreserved in the vapor phase of liquid nitrogen. Purity and quantity of every magnetically sorted T cell population were checked by analytical flow cytometry. Each sorted fraction had its genomic DNA isolated and then quantified by UV absorbance on a Nanodrop 2000c.

Using the deep immunoSEQ assay, multiplex PCR amplified TCR CDR3 regions from genomic DNA. Extracted genomic DNA from each cell subset was distributed evenly across all wells of several immunoSEQ 96-well plates, and each plate was treated as a replicate. Each replicate PCR for sorted subsets received approximately 220 ng genomic DNA, equal to tens of thousands of T cell genomes. Purified libraries were measured with a Qubit 3.0 fluorometer, size-checked on a Bioanalyzer 2100, and measured again with the KAPA Library Quantification kit. Every immunoSEQ 96-well plate was sequenced on a dedicated single-read 150-cycle Illumina NextSeq 550 flow cell. Per the source publication's procedure: Because the immunoSEQ output included only junctional sequences and no quality scores, the filtering could not be the same as the filtering used for full-length reads. To assign V/J genes and CDR3, sequences were annotated against IMGT germline references using PyIR, a Python wrapper for IgBLAST v1.9. Reads were removed for weak V/J assignments (E-value above 1e-6), missing CDR3, stop codons, out-of-frame junctions, or ambiguous translated residues. A V3J clonotype was defined by an identical inferred V gene, J gene, and CDR3 amino acid sequence. To compute the percentage overlap between repertoires, the number of shared unique clonotypes was divided by the size of the smaller repertoire. RTK rarefaction, the Chao1 estimator, and Recon v2.1 estimates of unobserved clonotypes were used to assess repertoire richness. For all TCRbeta clonotypes obtained by the gDNA method from a handful of donors, generation probabilities were computed with OLGA. In its TCRdb copy, this immuneACCESS table keeps in-frame sequences only and misses some clones. Where compared with another copy, unresolved V genes explain less than half of these, and the others have no known cause. That table furnishes V, J and clone size, whereas the DNA furnished D and trimming. For this sample there are approximately 100,000 clones; roughly 66% appear just once. The top ten clonotypes cover around 26% of the sample.

As to this clone: Its target antigen remains unknown. Base-call qualities are not available, and no considerably larger clone is one nucleotide away.

This receptor was taken from a young woman in good health. The V and J segments used are TRBV28 and TRBJ2-7; the D segment cannot be called with confidence. The sequenced sample was memory CD8+ T cells sorted from blood. The sample's cell subset or site label is to be understood as: CD45RO+ cells pooled with CCR7-negative TemRA cells. CDR3 protein: CASSLFGGPSSYEQYF. The DNA sequence follows: TGTGCCAGCAGTTTATTCGGCGGCCCCAGCTCCTACGAGCAGTACTTC.